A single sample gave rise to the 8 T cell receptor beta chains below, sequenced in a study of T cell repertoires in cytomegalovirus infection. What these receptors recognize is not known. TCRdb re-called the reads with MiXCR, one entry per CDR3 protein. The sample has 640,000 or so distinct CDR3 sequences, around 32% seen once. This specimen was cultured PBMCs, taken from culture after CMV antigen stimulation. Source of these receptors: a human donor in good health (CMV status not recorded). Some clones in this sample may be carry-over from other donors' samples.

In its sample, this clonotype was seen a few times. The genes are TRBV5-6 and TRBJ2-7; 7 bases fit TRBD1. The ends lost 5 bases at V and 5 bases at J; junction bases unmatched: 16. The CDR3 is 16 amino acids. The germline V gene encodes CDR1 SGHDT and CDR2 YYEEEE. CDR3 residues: CASRNNRGRSPNEQYF. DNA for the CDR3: TGTGCCAGCAGAAACAACAGGGGTCGTTCGCCGAACGAGCAGTACTTC.

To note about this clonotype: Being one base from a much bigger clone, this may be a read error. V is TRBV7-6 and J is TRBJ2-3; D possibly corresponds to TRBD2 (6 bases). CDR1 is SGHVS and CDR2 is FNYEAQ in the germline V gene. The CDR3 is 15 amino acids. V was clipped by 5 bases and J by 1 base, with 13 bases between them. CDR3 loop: CASSPPPSGTDTQYF. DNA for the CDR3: TGTGCCAGCAGCCCCCCGCCTAGCGGCACAGATACGCAGTATTTT.

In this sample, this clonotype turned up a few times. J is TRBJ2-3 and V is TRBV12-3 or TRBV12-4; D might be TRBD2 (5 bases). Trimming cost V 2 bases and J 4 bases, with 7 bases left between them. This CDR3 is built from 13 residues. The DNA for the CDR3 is TGTGCCAGCAGTTTAATGGGAGCAGATACGCAGTATTTT. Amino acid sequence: CASSLMGADTQYF.

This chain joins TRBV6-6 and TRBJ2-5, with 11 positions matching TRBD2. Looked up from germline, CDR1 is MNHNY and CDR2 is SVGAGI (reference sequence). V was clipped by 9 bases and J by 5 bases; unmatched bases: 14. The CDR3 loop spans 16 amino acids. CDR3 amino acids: CASGSGASGGMETQYF. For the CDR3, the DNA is TGTGCCAGTGGGTCCGGGGCTAGCGGGGGGATGGAGACCCAGTACTTC.

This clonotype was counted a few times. In DNA form, the CDR3 reads TGTGCCAGCAGTCGAGGTCAGGGGGTTAGCTCCTACGAGCAGTACTTC. This sequence encodes CASSRGQGVSSYEQYF. The genes are TRBV7-6 and TRBJ2-7; 7 nucleotides align to TRBD1. CDR3 size: 16 residues. Losses at the gene ends were 6 bases for V and 0 bases for J; bases not matched to a gene: 11. Germline CDR1 reads SGHVS; CDR2 reads FNYEAQ.

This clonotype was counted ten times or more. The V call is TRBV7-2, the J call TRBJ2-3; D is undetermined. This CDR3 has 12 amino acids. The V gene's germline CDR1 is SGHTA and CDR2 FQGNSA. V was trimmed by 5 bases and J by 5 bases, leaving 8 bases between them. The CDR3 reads CASSPPRDTQYF. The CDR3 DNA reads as TGTGCCAGCAGCCCCCCTAGAGATACGCAGTATTTT.

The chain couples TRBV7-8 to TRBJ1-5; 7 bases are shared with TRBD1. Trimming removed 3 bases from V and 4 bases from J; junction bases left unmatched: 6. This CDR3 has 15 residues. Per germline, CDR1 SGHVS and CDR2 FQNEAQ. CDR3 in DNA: TGTGCCAGCAGCTTTTTACAGGGGAGTAATCAGCCCCAGCATTTT. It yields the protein CASSFLQGSNQPQHF.

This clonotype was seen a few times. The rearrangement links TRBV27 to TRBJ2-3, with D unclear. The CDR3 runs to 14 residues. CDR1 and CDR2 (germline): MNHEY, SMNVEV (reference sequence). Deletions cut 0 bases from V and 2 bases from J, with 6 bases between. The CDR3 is CASSLSATTDTQYF. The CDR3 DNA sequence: TGTGCCAGCAGTTTATCGGCTACCACAGATACGCAGTATTTT.